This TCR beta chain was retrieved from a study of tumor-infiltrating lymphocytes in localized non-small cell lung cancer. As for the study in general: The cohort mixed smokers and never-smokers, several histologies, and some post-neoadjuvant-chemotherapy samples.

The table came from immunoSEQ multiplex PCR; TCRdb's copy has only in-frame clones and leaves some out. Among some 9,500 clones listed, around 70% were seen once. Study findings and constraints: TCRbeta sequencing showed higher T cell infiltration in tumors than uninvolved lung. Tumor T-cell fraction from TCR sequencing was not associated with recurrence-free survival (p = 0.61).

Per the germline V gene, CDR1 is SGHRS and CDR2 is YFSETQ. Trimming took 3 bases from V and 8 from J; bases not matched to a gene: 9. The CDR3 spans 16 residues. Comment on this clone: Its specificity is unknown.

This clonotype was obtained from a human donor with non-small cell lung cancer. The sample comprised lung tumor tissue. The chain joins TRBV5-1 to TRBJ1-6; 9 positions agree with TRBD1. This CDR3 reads CASSSGVGQGYSPLHF. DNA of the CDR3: TGCGCCAGCAGCTCGGGAGTGGGACAGGGTTATTCACCCCTCCACTTT.